What follows is one T cell receptor beta chain and its context. The sample is drawn from a study of cytomegalovirus exposure and HLA in healthy donors. It was with 60 Vbeta and 13 Jbeta primers that the PCR ran. Profiled with immunoSEQ multiplex PCR; TCRdb holds only in-frame clones, not every one. This sample has about 130,000 clones; roughly 79% occur once, and the top ten carry less than 2%. The CDR3 has 14 residues. Germline lookup yields CDR1 SNHLY and CDR2 FYNNEI. V lost 10 bases and J lost 7; bases outside the gene matches: 6. The TCR originated in a woman aged 18-35 years in good health and CMV-seronegative. The chain combines TRBV2 with TRBJ2-1; the match to TRBD2 covers 14 bases. The sample was PBMCs. The CDR3 region has the DNA TGTGCCATCAGGGGGACTAGCGGGAGAAATGAGCAGTTCTTC. Its protein product is CAIRGTSGRNEQFF.